The next 3 T cell receptor beta chains were all read from a single sample in a study of cytomegalovirus exposure and HLA in healthy donors. PCR primers comprised 60 Vbeta and 13 Jbeta primers. Profiled with immunoSEQ multiplex PCR; TCRdb holds only in-frame clones, not every one. Among about 200,000 clones listed, around 79% were seen once. Sequences were obtained from PBMCs. Receptors were obtained from a male donor in good health and CMV-seropositive.

This clone was observed a handful of times. This rearrangement joins TRBV5-6 to TRBJ1-3, with no clear D. There are 13 residues in the CDR3. Germline lookup yields CDR1 SGHDT and CDR2 YYEEEE. The germline V and J ends were trimmed by 0 bases and 3 bases, with 4 bases remaining between them. The CDR3 protein is CASSLDSGNTIYF. The CDR3 coding sequence is TGTGCCAGCAGCTTGGACAGTGGAAACACCATATATTTT.

A remark on this clone: An end of the junction does not agree with germline; a read error may underlie this. The chain combines TRBV9 with TRBJ2-3, with a weak D call TRBD2 (6 bases). Germline V CDR1 and CDR2: SGDLS, YYNGEE. The CDR3 covers 14 residues. CDR3 protein: CVSSVAEGRGTQYF. For the CDR3, the DNA is TGTGTCAGCAGCGTAGCAGAGGGCCGGGGGACGCAGTATTTT.

The chain employs TRBV4-2 and TRBJ2-7; no reliable D call. The germline V gene encodes CDR1 LGHNA and CDR2 YNFKEQ. This CDR3 spans 13 amino acids. Trimming took off 4 bases at V and 3 bases at J, with 10 bases between the two ends. This CDR3 reads CASSPETGYEQYF. The CDR3 DNA reads TGTGCCAGCAGCCCGGAGACTGGCTACGAGCAGTACTTC.